This T cell receptor beta chain was identified during a study of blood T cell repertoires in COVID-19 (TCRdb year 2020). Context from the whole study: Samples covering the acute and convalescent phases of COVID-19 were provided by collaborators in the United States, Italy and Spain. The prospective study material was composed of cDNA or gDNA derived from T cells, B-cell-depleted T cells, or PBMCs. The dataset comprised deeply sampled blood TCRbeta repertoires from subjects exposed to, actively infected with, or recovered from COVID-19. The repertoires were made available in a free public database intended to serve as a resource for research on the immune response to SARS-CoV-2. The samples were drawn from the first 160 participants of the ongoing ImmuneRACE study and from under 1,500 subjects provided by 6 global collaborators. Sample metadata almost always included a de-identified subject ID, COVID-19 status, age in years and sex. Where HLA class I and class II types were available, the types were taken from metadata supplied by the sample provider, not from assay-based typing.

The immunoSEQ Assay, a bias-controlled multiplex PCR, was used to amplify TCRbeta CDR3 regions from genomic DNA. The study's own analysis went as follows. The number of nucleated cells in each sample was estimated by amplification of reference gene primers within the assay. To quantify the absolute abundance of each unique TCRbeta CDR3 rearrangement, sequence reads were collapsed and filtered. For each sample, productive Simpson clonality was calculated as the square root of Simpson's diversity index across productive rearrangements. In its TCRdb copy, this immuneACCESS table keeps in-frame sequences only and misses some clones. Where compared with another copy, unresolved V genes explain less than half of these, and the others have no known cause. That table is the source of V, J and clone size, and D and trimming were worked out from the DNA. The sample profile shows some 150,000 clones; approximately 90% of them were found once. The biggest ten clones account for 15% of the sample.

A remark on this clone: It has no known antigen specificity. The record has no base qualities; no much larger clone is one base away.

What the research found in general, with its limitations: The amount of clinical and demographic metadata varied by source and participant and was provided uncurated.

Relative to germline, V is 5 bases shorter and J is 5 bases shorter, with 12 bases between their ends. The CDR3 starts with the cysteine, ends with the phenylalanine, and has 14 residues. This entry keeps only the CDR3 DNA: 42 bases, framed from base 1. CDR1 SEHNR and CDR2 FQNEAQ are derived from the germline V gene (reference sequence). The collaborating institutions used their own protocols to collect whole blood in K2EDTA tubes. For TCRbeta analysis, collaborators shipped samples in one of three forms: frozen whole blood, isolated PBMCs, or DNA extracted from either of those sample types. The chain uses TRBV7-9 and TRBJ1-4; tentative D gene TRBD1, with 6 bases matching. The sequenced material came from peripheral blood. The TCR sequence derives from a woman in her thirties or forties with acute or convalescent COVID-19. The CDR3 amino acid sequence is: CASSATGTNEKLFF. The sequenced DNA: TGTGCCAGCAGCGCAACCGGGACAAATGAAAAACTGTTTTTT. Beyond the CDR3, the reference TRBV7-9 and TRBJ1-4 genes provide the residues; the full variable domain reads: DTGVSQNPRHKITKRGQNVTFRCDPISEHNRLYWYRQTLGQGPEFLTYFQNEAQLEKSRLLSDRFSAERPKGSFSTLEIQRTEQGDSAMYLCASSATGTNEKLFFGSGTQLSVL.